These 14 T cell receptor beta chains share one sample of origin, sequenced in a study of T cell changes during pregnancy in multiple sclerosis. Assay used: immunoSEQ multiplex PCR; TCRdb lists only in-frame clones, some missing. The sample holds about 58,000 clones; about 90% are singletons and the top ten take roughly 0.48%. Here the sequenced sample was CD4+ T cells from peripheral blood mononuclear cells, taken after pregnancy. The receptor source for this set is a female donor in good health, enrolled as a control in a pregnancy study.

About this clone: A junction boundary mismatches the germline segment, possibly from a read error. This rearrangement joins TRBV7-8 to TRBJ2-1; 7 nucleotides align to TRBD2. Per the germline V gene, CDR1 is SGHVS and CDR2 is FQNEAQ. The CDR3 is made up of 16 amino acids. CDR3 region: CASSLVREASHNEQFF. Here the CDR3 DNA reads TGTGCCAGCAGCTTAGTTCGGGAGGCCTCCCACAATGAGCAGTTCTTC. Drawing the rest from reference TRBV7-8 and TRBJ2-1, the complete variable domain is GAGVSQSPRYKVAKRGQDVALRCDPISGHVSLFWYQQALGQGPEFLTYFQNEAQLDKSGLPSDRFFAERPEGSVSTLKIQRTQQEDSAVYLCASSLVREASHNEQFFGPGTRLTVL.

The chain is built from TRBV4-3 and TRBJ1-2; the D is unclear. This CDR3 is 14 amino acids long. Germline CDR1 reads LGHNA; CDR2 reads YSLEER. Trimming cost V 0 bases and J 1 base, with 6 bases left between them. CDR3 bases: TGCGCCAGCAGCCAAGAACAGAGTAACTATGGCTACACCTTC. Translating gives CASSQEQSNYGYTF.

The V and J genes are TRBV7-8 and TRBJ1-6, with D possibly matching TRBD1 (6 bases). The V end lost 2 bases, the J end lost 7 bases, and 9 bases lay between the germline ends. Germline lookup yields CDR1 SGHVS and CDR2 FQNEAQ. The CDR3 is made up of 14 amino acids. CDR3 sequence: CASSLITGNSPLHF. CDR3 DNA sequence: TGTGCCAGCAGCTTAATCACAGGGAATTCACCCCTCCACTTT.

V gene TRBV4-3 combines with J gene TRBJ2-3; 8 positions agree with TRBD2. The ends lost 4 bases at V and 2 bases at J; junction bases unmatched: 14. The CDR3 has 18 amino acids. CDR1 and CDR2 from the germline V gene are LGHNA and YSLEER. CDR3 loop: CASSLSPPAGGPTDTQYF. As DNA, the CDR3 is TGCGCCAGCAGCCTCTCGCCCCCGGCGGGGGGCCCCACAGATACGCAGTATTTT.

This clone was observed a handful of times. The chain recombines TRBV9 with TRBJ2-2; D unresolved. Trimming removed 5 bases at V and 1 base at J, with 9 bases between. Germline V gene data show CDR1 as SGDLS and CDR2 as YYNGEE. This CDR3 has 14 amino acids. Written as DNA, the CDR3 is TGTGCCAGCAGGAGCGATGGGAACACCGGGGAGCTGTTTTTT. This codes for CASRSDGNTGELFF.

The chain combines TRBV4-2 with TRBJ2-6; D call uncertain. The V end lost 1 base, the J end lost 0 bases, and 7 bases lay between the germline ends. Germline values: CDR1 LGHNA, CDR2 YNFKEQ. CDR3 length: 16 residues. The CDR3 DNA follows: TGTGCCAGCAGCCAAGTAATATACTCTGGGGCCAACGTCCTGACTTTC. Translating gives CASSQVIYSGANVLTF.

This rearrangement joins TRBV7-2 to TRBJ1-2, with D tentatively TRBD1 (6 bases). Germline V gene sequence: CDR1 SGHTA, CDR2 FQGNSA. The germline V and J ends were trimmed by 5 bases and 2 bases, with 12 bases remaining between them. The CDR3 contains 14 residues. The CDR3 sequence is CASSPWTENYGYTF. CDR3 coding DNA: TGTGCCAGCAGCCCCTGGACAGAGAACTATGGCTACACCTTC.

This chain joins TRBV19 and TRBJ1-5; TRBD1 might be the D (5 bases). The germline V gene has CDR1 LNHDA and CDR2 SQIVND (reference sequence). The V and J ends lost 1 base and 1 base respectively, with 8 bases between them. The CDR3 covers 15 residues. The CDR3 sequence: CASSIGRQSNQPQHF. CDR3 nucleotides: TGTGCCAGTAGTATAGGCAGACAGAGCAATCAGCCCCAGCATTTT.

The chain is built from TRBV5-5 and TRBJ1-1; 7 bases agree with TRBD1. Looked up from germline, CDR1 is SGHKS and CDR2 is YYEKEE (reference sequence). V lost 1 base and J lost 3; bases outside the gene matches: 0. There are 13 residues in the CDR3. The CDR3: CASSLTGDTEAFF. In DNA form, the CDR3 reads TGTGCCAGCAGCTTGACAGGGGACACTGAAGCTTTCTTT. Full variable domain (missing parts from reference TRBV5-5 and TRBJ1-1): DAGVTQSPTHLIKTRGQQVTLRCSPISGHKSVSWYQQVLGQGPQFIFQYYEKEERGRGNFPDRFSARQFPNYSSELNVNALLLGDSALYLCASSLTGDTEAFFGQGTRLTVV.

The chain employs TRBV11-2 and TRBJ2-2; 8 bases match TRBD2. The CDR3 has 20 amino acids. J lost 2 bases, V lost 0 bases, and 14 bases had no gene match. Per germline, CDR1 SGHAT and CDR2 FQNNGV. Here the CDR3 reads CASSLDRWARSGSNTGELFF. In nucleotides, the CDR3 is TGTGCCAGCAGCTTAGATCGGTGGGCAAGAAGCGGGAGTAACACCGGGGAGCTGTTTTTT.

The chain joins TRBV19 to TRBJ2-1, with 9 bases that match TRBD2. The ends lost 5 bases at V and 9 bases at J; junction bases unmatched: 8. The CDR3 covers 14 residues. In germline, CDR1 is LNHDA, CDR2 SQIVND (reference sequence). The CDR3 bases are TGTGCCAGTAGTCTCCGAGGGACTAGCTCTGAGCAGTTCTTC. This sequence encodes CASSLRGTSSEQFF.

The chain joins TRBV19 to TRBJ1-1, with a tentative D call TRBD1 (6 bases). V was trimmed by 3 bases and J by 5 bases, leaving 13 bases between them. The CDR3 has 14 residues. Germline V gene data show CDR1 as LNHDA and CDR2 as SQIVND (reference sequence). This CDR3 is CASSILGAGTEAFF. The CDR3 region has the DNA TGTGCCAGTAGTATTTTGGGGGCTGGAACTGAAGCTTTCTTT.

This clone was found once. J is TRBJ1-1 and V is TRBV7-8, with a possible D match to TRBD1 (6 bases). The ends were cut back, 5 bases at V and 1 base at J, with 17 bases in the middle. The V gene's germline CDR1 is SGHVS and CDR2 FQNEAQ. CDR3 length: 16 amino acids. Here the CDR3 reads CASSTQRTDGNTEAFF. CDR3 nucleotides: TGTGCCAGCAGCACACAGAGGACAGACGGGAACACTGAAGCTTTCTTT.

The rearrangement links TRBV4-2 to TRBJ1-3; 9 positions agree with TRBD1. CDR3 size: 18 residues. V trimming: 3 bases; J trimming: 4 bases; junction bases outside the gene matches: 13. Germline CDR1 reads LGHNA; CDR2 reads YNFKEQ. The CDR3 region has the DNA TGTGCCAGCAGCCAGTCCGGGGGACAGGGAAATTACGGAAACACCATATATTTT. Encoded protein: CASSQSGGQGNYGNTIYF.